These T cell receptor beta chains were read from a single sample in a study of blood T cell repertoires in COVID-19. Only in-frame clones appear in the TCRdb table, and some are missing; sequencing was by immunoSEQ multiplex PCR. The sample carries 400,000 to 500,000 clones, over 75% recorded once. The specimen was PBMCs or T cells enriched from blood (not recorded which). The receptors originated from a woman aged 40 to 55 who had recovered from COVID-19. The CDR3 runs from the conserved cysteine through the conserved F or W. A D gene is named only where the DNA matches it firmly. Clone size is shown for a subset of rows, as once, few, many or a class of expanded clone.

CDR3 protein: CASSRQGMNTEAFF
CDR3 DNA: TGCGCCAGCAGTCGACAGGGGATGAACACTGAAGCTTTCTTT
D gene: TRBD1
J gene: TRBJ1-1
clone size: -
V gene: TRBV10-1

CDR3 protein: CASSTDIPKTQYF
CDR3 DNA: TGTGCCAGCAGTACGGACATACCGAAGACCCAGTACTTC
D gene: -
J gene: TRBJ2-5
clone size: -
V gene: TRBV6-2/TRBV6-3

CDR3 protein: CASRVDRGSYNEQFF
CDR3 DNA: TGTGCCAGCAGGGTGGACAGGGGGTCCTACAATGAGCAGTTCTTC
D gene: TRBD1
J gene: TRBJ2-1
clone size: -
V gene: TRBV5-4

CDR3 protein: CASSQELGEGQGGDTQYF
CDR3 DNA: TGTGCCAGCAGCCAAGAGCTGGGGGAGGGCCAGGGAGGAGATACGCAGTATTTT
D gene: TRBD2
J gene: TRBJ2-3
clone size: -
V gene: TRBV3-1/TRBV3-2

CDR3 protein: CASSDKIAGGQETQYF
CDR3 DNA: TGTGCCAGCAGCGATAAAATAGCGGGAGGGCAAGAGACCCAGTACTTC
D gene: TRBD2
J gene: TRBJ2-5
clone size: -
V gene: TRBV9

CDR3 protein: CASSFWTAYNEQFF
CDR3 DNA: TGTGCCAGCAGCTTCTGGACAGCATACAATGAGCAGTTCTTC
D gene: -
J gene: TRBJ2-1
clone size: -
V gene: TRBV7-2

CDR3 protein: CASSPQVPSGGNTIYF
CDR3 DNA: TGCGCCAGCAGCCCCCAAGTACCATCGGGGGGAAACACCATATATTTT
D gene: -
J gene: TRBJ1-3
clone size: -
V gene: TRBV5-1

CDR3 protein: CASSLQGASNSPLHF
CDR3 DNA: TGTGCCAGCAGCTTACAGGGGGCGTCTAATTCACCCCTCCACTTT
D gene: TRBD1
J gene: TRBJ1-6
clone size: -
V gene: TRBV7-2

CDR3 protein: CAISESRGQGADTEAFF
CDR3 DNA: TGTGCCATCAGTGAGTCGCGGGGACAGGGGGCTGACACTGAAGCTTTCTTT
D gene: TRBD1
J gene: TRBJ1-1
clone size: once
V gene: TRBV10-3

CDR3 protein: CASSPRQGAFSEQFF
CDR3 DNA: TGTGCCAGCAGCCCCCGACAGGGGGCTTTTAGTGAGCAGTTCTTC
D gene: TRBD1
J gene: TRBJ2-1
clone size: -
V gene: TRBV4-2

CDR3 protein: CASSLSSHRTSYNEQFF
CDR3 DNA: TGTGCTAGCAGCTTAAGTTCGCACAGGACCTCCTACAATGAGCAGTTCTTC
D gene: -
J gene: TRBJ2-1
clone size: -
V gene: TRBV7-7

CDR3 protein: CASSPWAADTVGSEAFF
CDR3 DNA: TGTGCCAGCTCACCGTGGGCGGCGGACACGGTAGGATCTGAAGCTTTCTTT
D gene: -
J gene: TRBJ1-1
clone size: -
V gene: TRBV18

CDR3 protein: CASSYRTAASPLHF
CDR3 DNA: TGTGCCAGCAGTTACAGGACAGCCGCTTCGCCCCTCCACTTT
D gene: -
J gene: TRBJ1-6
clone size: -
V gene: TRBV6-5

CDR3 protein: CASSMRTGTYEQYF
CDR3 DNA: TGTGCCAGTAGTATGCGGACAGGGACGTACGAGCAGTACTTC
D gene: TRBD1
J gene: TRBJ2-7
clone size: -
V gene: TRBV19

CDR3 protein: CASSSDRGSYNEQFF
CDR3 DNA: TGTGCCAGCAGCTCCGACAGGGGCTCCTACAATGAGCAGTTCTTC
D gene: TRBD1
J gene: TRBJ2-1
clone size: -
V gene: TRBV7-2

CDR3 protein: CASGRVGQRETQYF
CDR3 DNA: TGTGCCAGCGGGAGGGTCGGCCAAAGAGAGACCCAGTACTTC
D gene: TRBD2
J gene: TRBJ2-5
clone size: -
V gene: TRBV19

CDR3 protein: CASRWRVRGRGADTQYF
CDR3 DNA: TGTGCCAGCAGGTGGAGGGTCAGGGGGCGCGGGGCAGATACGCAGTATTTT
D gene: TRBD1
J gene: TRBJ2-3
clone size: -
V gene: TRBV5-6

CDR3 protein: CASSNGQGIRQPQHF
CDR3 DNA: TGTGCCAGCAGCAACGGACAGGGGATCCGGCAGCCCCAGCATTTT
D gene: TRBD1
J gene: TRBJ1-5
clone size: -
V gene: TRBV5-6

CDR3 protein: CASSTSLLAGGSDEQFF
CDR3 DNA: TGTGCCAGTAGTACCTCACTCCTAGCGGGAGGGTCAGACGAGCAGTTCTTC
D gene: TRBD2
J gene: TRBJ2-1
clone size: -
V gene: TRBV19

CDR3 protein: CASSHRTSGSLEQYF
CDR3 DNA: TGCGCCAGCAGCCACAGGACTAGCGGGAGCCTCGAGCAGTACTTC
D gene: TRBD2
J gene: TRBJ2-7
clone size: -
V gene: TRBV4-3

CDR3 protein: CASSLARRVFQETQYF
CDR3 DNA: TGTGCCAGCAGCTTAGCCCGGCGGGTCTTCCAAGAGACCCAGTACTTC
D gene: -
J gene: TRBJ2-5
clone size: -
V gene: TRBV11-2

CDR3 protein: CATSRDFGQSYEQYF
CDR3 DNA: TGTGCCACCAGCAGAGATTTCGGACAGTCCTACGAGCAGTACTTC
D gene: -
J gene: TRBJ2-7
clone size: -
V gene: TRBV15

CDR3 protein: CSASGTAGGYF
CDR3 DNA: TGCAGTGCTAGTGGGACAGCCGGAGGGTACTTC
D gene: TRBD1
J gene: TRBJ2-7
clone size: -
V gene: TRBV20-1

CDR3 protein: CSVEGILGANYGYTF
CDR3 DNA: TGCAGCGTTGAAGGTATTCTGGGAGCTAACTATGGCTACACCTTC
D gene: -
J gene: TRBJ1-2
clone size: -
V gene: TRBV29-1

CDR3 protein: CATTSYQFSYNEQFF
CDR3 DNA: TGTGCCACCACCTCGTATCAATTCAGCTACAATGAGCAGTTCTTC
D gene: -
J gene: TRBJ2-1
clone size: -
V gene: TRBV10-3

CDR3 protein: CASTGHGTGEKAFF
CDR3 DNA: TGTGCCAGCACGGGTCACGGGACAGGGGAAAAAGCTTTCTTT
D gene: TRBD1
J gene: TRBJ1-1
clone size: -
V gene: TRBV6-5

CDR3 protein: CASSHGLEGTEAFF
CDR3 DNA: TGTGCCAGCTCACACGGACTGGAGGGCACTGAAGCTTTCTTT
D gene: -
J gene: TRBJ1-1
clone size: -
V gene: TRBV18

CDR3 protein: CASSSSDSTQYF
CDR3 DNA: TGTGCCAGCAGCTCTTCAGACTCTACGCAGTATTTT
D gene: -
J gene: TRBJ2-3
clone size: -
V gene: TRBV9

CDR3 protein: CASSLEAGGTDTQYF
CDR3 DNA: TGTGCCAGCAGCTTAGAGGCAGGCGGCACAGATACGCAGTATTTT
D gene: -
J gene: TRBJ2-3
clone size: -
V gene: TRBV7-9

CDR3 protein: CASSQDQGAYYGYTF
CDR3 DNA: TGCGCCAGCAGCCAAGACCAGGGGGCCTACTATGGCTACACCTTC
D gene: TRBD1
J gene: TRBJ1-2
clone size: -
V gene: TRBV4-1

CDR3 protein: CASTAALAGLPELFF
CDR3 DNA: TGTGCCAGTACCGCGGCGCTAGCGGGGCTGCCGGAGCTGTTTTTT
D gene: TRBD2
J gene: TRBJ2-2
clone size: -
V gene: TRBV19

CDR3 protein: CASGQGLYEQYF
CDR3 DNA: TGTGCCAGCGGACAGGGACTCTACGAGCAGTACTTC
D gene: TRBD1
J gene: TRBJ2-7
clone size: -
V gene: TRBV14

CDR3 protein: CASFPPGTGRGEQFF
CDR3 DNA: TGTGCCAGCTTCCCCCCCGGGACAGGGAGAGGTGAGCAGTTCTTC
D gene: TRBD1
J gene: TRBJ2-1
clone size: -
V gene: TRBV18

CDR3 protein: CASSYETSGGLGNEQFF
CDR3 DNA: TGTGCCAGCAGTTACGAAACTAGCGGGGGGTTGGGTAATGAGCAGTTCTTC
D gene: TRBD2
J gene: TRBJ2-1
clone size: -
V gene: TRBV6-2/TRBV6-3

CDR3 protein: CASSPEGLAAPPYEQYF
CDR3 DNA: TGTGCCAGCAGCCCCGAAGGACTAGCGGCACCCCCGTACGAGCAGTACTTC
D gene: TRBD2
J gene: TRBJ2-7
clone size: -
V gene: TRBV3-1/TRBV3-2

CDR3 protein: CATSLAGGYNEQFF
CDR3 DNA: TGTGCCACCAGCTTAGCGGGAGGATATAATGAGCAGTTCTTC
D gene: TRBD2
J gene: TRBJ2-1
clone size: -
V gene: TRBV15

CDR3 protein: CASSKSGGWGIYEQYF
CDR3 DNA: TGTGCCAGCAGCAAATCGGGGGGTTGGGGAATCTACGAGCAGTACTTC
D gene: TRBD2
J gene: TRBJ2-7
clone size: -
V gene: TRBV25-1

CDR3 protein: CASSQDWGTGGFYEQYF
CDR3 DNA: TGCGCCAGCAGCCAAGATTGGGGGACAGGGGGATTTTACGAGCAGTACTTC
D gene: TRBD1
J gene: TRBJ2-7
clone size: -
V gene: TRBV4-1

CDR3 protein: CASSLIGTGEIEAFF
CDR3 DNA: TGTGCCAGCAGCCTCATAGGGACAGGAGAAATTGAAGCTTTCTTT
D gene: TRBD1
J gene: TRBJ1-1
clone size: -
V gene: TRBV11-2

CDR3 protein: CASDRDTMYEQYF
CDR3 DNA: TGTGCCAGCGACAGGGACACGATGTACGAGCAGTACTTC
D gene: TRBD1
J gene: TRBJ2-7
clone size: -
V gene: TRBV2

CDR3 protein: CASSLTGSYNEQFF
CDR3 DNA: TGTGCCAGTAGTCTAACGGGGTCCTACAATGAGCAGTTCTTC
D gene: -
J gene: TRBJ2-1
clone size: -
V gene: TRBV19

CDR3 protein: CAWSRDRDINTIYF
CDR3 DNA: TGTGCCTGGAGTAGGGACCGGGACATAAACACCATATATTTT
D gene: -
J gene: TRBJ1-3
clone size: -
V gene: TRBV30

CDR3 protein: CAGRTDSNQPQHF
CDR3 DNA: TGTGCCGGCCGGACAGATAGCAATCAGCCCCAGCATTTT
D gene: -
J gene: TRBJ1-5
clone size: -
V gene: TRBV6-5

CDR3 protein: CAWSWRDRGNGYTF
CDR3 DNA: TGTGCCTGGAGTTGGAGGGACAGGGGTAATGGCTACACCTTC
D gene: TRBD1
J gene: TRBJ1-2
clone size: -
V gene: TRBV30

CDR3 protein: CASSLEAPHTEAFF
CDR3 DNA: TGTGCCAGCAGTTTGGAGGCCCCTCACACTGAAGCTTTCTTT
D gene: -
J gene: TRBJ1-1
clone size: -
V gene: TRBV27

CDR3 protein: CASSLTGDQPQHF
CDR3 DNA: TGTGCCAGCAGTTTGACAGGGGATCAGCCCCAGCATTTT
D gene: TRBD1
J gene: TRBJ1-5
clone size: -
V gene: TRBV12-3/TRBV12-4